This T cell receptor (beta chain) is drawn from a study of beta chain features in type 1 diabetes. Notes on the study in general: More deletions and fewer insertions at VDJ junctions were seen in type 1 diabetes patients. Among all four CD4+ subsets, Type 1 diabetes patients had TCRB CDR3s that were moderately but significantly shorter.

This clone was seen only a few times. Its target is not known. The entirety of the isolated RNA underwent reverse transcription, so expressed TCRB transcripts were sequenced. Mean read depth for naive, central memory and regulatory T cell samples was about 3.6 million reads. TCRdb's copy holds only in-frame clones and misses some; the assay was immunoSEQ multiplex PCR. The data contain under 50,000 clones, roughly 70% of them singletons. The TCR originated in a woman under 30 with type 1 diabetes. Sequencing was carried out using Tregs from blood.

The CDR3 reads CASSLQETQYF. CDR3 coding DNA: TGTGCCAGCAGCCTGCAAGAGACCCAGTACTTC. The V gene is TRBV5-4, the J gene TRBJ2-5, with D hard to call. V shed 4 bases and J shed 2 bases, with 3 bases lying between them. Germline CDR1 is SGHNT and CDR2 is YYREEE (reference sequence). The CDR3 length is 11 residues.